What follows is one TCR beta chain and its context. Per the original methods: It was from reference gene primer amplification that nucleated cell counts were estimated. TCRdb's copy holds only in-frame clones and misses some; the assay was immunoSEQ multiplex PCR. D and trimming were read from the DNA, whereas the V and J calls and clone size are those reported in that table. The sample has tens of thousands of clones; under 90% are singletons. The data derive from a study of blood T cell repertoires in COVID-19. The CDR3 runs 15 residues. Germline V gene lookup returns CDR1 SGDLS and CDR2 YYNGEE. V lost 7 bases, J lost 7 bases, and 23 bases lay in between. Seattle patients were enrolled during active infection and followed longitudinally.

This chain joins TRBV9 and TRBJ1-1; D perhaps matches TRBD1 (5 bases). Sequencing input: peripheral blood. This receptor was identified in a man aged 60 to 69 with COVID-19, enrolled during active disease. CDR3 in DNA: TGTGCCAGCGCCCCGGGGGGAGTGCTATCCTTTGAAGCTTTCTTT. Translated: CASAPGGVLSFEAFF. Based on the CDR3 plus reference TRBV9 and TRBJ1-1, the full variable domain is DSGVTQTPKHLITATGQRVTLRCSPRSGDLSVYWYQQSLDQGLQFLIQYYNGEERAKGNILERFSAQQFPDLHSELNLSSLELGDSALYFCASAPGGVLSFEAFFGQGTRLTVV.